These 23 T cell receptor beta chains share one sample of origin, sequenced in a study of T cells after yellow fever vaccination. In TCRdb, the 5' RACE reads were re-called with MiXCR into one record per CDR3 protein. The sample holds 450,000 to 600,000 distinct CDR3 sequences; about a sixth are singletons and the top ten take around 16%. The source material was PBMCs, sampled about 5 days after the first yellow fever vaccination. All receptors derive from a man aged 18 to 30 who received the YFV17D yellow fever vaccine.

This clonotype was detected only a few times. The chain is built from TRBV5-6 and TRBJ2-2; 8 bases line up with TRBD1. This CDR3 is built from 16 residues. In germline, CDR1 is SGHDT, CDR2 YYEEEE. With 4 bases clipped from V and 1 base from J, the junction kept 6 bases outside the gene matches. The CDR3 here is CASSDTDRGNTGELFF. CDR3 bases: TGTGCCAGCAGCGACACCGACAGGGGGAACACCGGGGAGCTGTTTTTT.

In this sample, this clonotype turned up a few times. This chain links TRBV20-1 with TRBJ2-1; perhaps TRBD2 as D (5 bases). The V gene's germline CDR1 is DFQATT and CDR2 SNEGSKA (reference sequence). Trimming took off 3 bases at V and 4 bases at J, with 16 bases between the two ends. This CDR3 comprises 15 residues. The CDR3 DNA reads as TGCAGTGCTAGCCCGCGTAGTGGAGGATACAATGAGCAGTTCTTC. The encoded protein is CSASPRSGGYNEQFF.

V usage is TRBV2 and J usage is TRBJ1-2; 10 positions agree with TRBD1. The CDR3 totals 14 residues. Trimming removed 6 bases from V and 7 bases from J; junction bases left unmatched: 8. Germline loops: CDR1 SNHLY, CDR2 FYNNEI. The DNA of the CDR3 is TGTGCCAGCAGGACCGGACAGGGGGTCGGTGGCTACACCTTC. Its translation: CASRTGQGVGGYTF.

In this sample, this clonotype turned up a few times. The chain uses TRBV19 and TRBJ2-7, with 9 bases fitting TRBD1. V trimming: 7 bases; J trimming: 5 bases; junction bases outside the gene matches: 9. Germline loops: CDR1 LNHDA, CDR2 SQIVND (reference sequence). The length of the CDR3 is 14 residues. This CDR3 is CASTGGTGYHEQYF. CDR3 coding DNA: TGTGCCAGTACAGGTGGGACAGGGTACCACGAGCAGTACTTC.

At least ten counts were recorded for this clonotype. This chain links TRBV12-3 or TRBV12-4 with TRBJ2-1; 7 bases fit TRBD2. The J segment lost 10 bases and the V segment lost 6 bases, leaving 6 bases of the junction unmatched. The CDR3 sequence is 12 residues long. In DNA, the CDR3 is TGTGCCAGCAGCTTTGAGGGAGGGGAGCAGTTCTTC. It yields the protein CASSFEGGEQFF.

The rearrangement joins TRBV23-1 to TRBJ1-4; D uncertain. TRBV23-1 is assigned to the ORF class and has an uncertain function. The CDR3 runs 17 residues. Trimming cost V 6 bases and J 0 bases, with 17 bases left between them. For the CDR3, the DNA is TGCGCCAGCAGACCAACAGAATCAAGTCCAACTAATGAAAAACTGTTTTTT. Translation gives CASRPTESSPTNEKLFF.

This clonotype was counted between two and nine times. This chain connects TRBV4-1 to TRBJ1-2, with 7 bases identical to TRBD1. V lost 8 bases and J lost 7; bases outside the gene matches: 13. The CDR3 is 14 residues long. The germline CDR1 and CDR2 sequences are MGHRA and YSYEKL. The CDR3: CASGPTGKYAGYTF. In nucleotides, the CDR3 is TGCGCCAGCGGACCGACAGGGAAGTATGCTGGCTACACCTTC.

This rearrangement joins TRBV18 to TRBJ1-1, with D unresolved. CDR1 and CDR2 (germline): KGHSH, LQKENI. The CDR3 is 16 residues long. Trimming pared 0 bases from V and 7 bases from J, leaving 18 bases between. The CDR3 nucleotides are TGTGCCAGCTCACCACCGTCGGTGGGTGCGAACCTTGAAGCTTTCTTT. This translates into CASSPPSVGANLEAFF.

This clonotype was recorded many times. The J gene is TRBJ2-1, the V gene TRBV18; D gene unclear. CDR1 is KGHSH and CDR2 is LQKENI in the germline V gene. CDR3 length: 17 amino acids. Trimming removed 4 bases at V and 0 bases at J, with 16 bases between. CDR3 sequence: CASSRTGPASSYNEQFF. The CDR3 nucleotides read TGTGCCAGCTCACGGACCGGACCCGCGAGCTCCTACAATGAGCAGTTCTTC.

The chain couples TRBV20-1 to TRBJ2-7; D is possibly TRBD1 (5 bases). Germline loops: CDR1 DFQATT, CDR2 SNEGSKA (reference sequence). V was cut by 6 bases and J by 5 bases, with 23 bases left in between. This CDR3 region has 15 residues. The CDR3 reads CSARRGYGAFDEQYF. CDR3 bases: TGCAGTGCAAGGCGAGGCTATGGGGCGTTCGACGAGCAGTACTTC.

The chain links TRBV25-1 to TRBJ1-3; TRBD1 matches 8 bases. Germline CDR1 reads MGHDK; CDR2 reads SYGVNS. The CDR3 has 14 amino acids. V was clipped by 4 bases and J by 2 bases; unmatched bases: 1. Here the CDR3 DNA reads TGTGCCAGCAGTGCACAGGGGGCTGGAAACACCATATATTTT. This translates into CASSAQGAGNTIYF.

The rearrangement joins TRBV5-1 to TRBJ1-1; 9 bases agree with TRBD1. The CDR3 spans 13 residues. V lost 1 base, J lost 9 bases, and 4 bases stayed unmatched. Germline V gene data show CDR1 as SGHRS and CDR2 as YFSETQ. The CDR3 reads CASSLTGQGKAFF. CDR3 bases: TGCGCCAGCAGCTTGACGGGACAGGGAAAAGCTTTCTTT.

This clonotype was observed a few times. V and J are TRBV20-1 and TRBJ2-1; TRBD1 matches 7 bases. Germline V gene sequence: CDR1 DFQATT, CDR2 SNEGSKA (reference sequence). The CDR3 runs to 16 residues. J lost 4 bases, V lost 2 bases, and 11 bases had no gene match. The CDR3 DNA reads TGCAGTGCTAGACATATACCGGGACAGATATACAATGAGCAGTTCTTC. Translated, it gives CSARHIPGQIYNEQFF.

The chain has TRBV19 and TRBJ1-6, with 7 bases lining up with TRBD1. CDR1 is LNHDA and CDR2 is SQIVND in the germline V gene (reference sequence). The CDR3 spans 15 residues. V was clipped by 8 bases and J by 10 bases; unmatched bases: 14. The CDR3 DNA sequence: TGTGCCAGTCAGGCCCCTGGGACAGTCGGATCACCCCTCCACTTT. The encoded protein is CASQAPGTVGSPLHF.

This clonotype was seen a few times. The rearrangement links TRBV7-9 to TRBJ2-6; possibly TRBD2 for D (6 bases). The CDR3 length is 16 residues. The V gene lost 10 bases and the J gene lost 0 bases, with 16 bases spanning the gap. Germline CDR1 and CDR2: SEHNR and FQNEAQ (reference sequence). CDR3 in DNA: TGTGCCATCGCGGGACTCGAGGACTCTGGGGCCAACGTCCTGACTTTC. This sequence encodes CAIAGLEDSGANVLTF.

This clonotype was counted between two and nine times. The genes are TRBV4-1 and TRBJ2-7; D unresolved. This CDR3 comprises 13 residues. V lost 4 bases and J 1 base, leaving 8 bases between the germline ends. Germline V gene lookup returns CDR1 MGHRA and CDR2 YSYEKL. The CDR3: CASSREGSYEQYF. CDR3 DNA sequence: TGCGCCAGCAGCCGAGAAGGTTCCTACGAGCAGTACTTC.

The chain is built from TRBV6-5 and TRBJ2-7; 9 nucleotides line up with TRBD1. V lost 1 base, J lost 4 bases, and 11 bases stayed unmatched. Germline V gene data show CDR1 as MNHEY and CDR2 as SVGAGI. This CDR3 comprises 17 residues. The CDR3 DNA sequence: TGTGCCAGCAGTTACTTAGAGCCGACAGGGGGAGGTTACGAGCAGTACTTC. Amino acids: CASSYLEPTGGGYEQYF.

This rearrangement joins TRBV4-3 to TRBJ2-1, with D tentatively TRBD1 (6 bases). This CDR3 is 14 amino acids long. V lost 0 bases and J 12 bases, leaving 15 bases between the germline ends. Germline V CDR1 and CDR2: LGHNA, YSLEER. The CDR3 DNA reads TGCGCCAGCAGCCAAGATCGGACAGATCGGGGGCAGTTCTTC. Its translation is CASSQDRTDRGQFF.

This clonotype was seen ten or more times. V and J are TRBV5-1 and TRBJ2-2; tentatively, D is TRBD1 (5 bases). The CDR3 is 15 residues long. Looked up from germline, CDR1 is SGHRS and CDR2 is YFSETQ. V was trimmed by 0 bases and J by 3 bases, leaving 9 bases between them. The CDR3 nucleotides are TGCGCCAGCAGCTTGGGCAGGGCGGACACCGGGGAGCTGTTTTTT. Its translation is CASSLGRADTGELFF.

V and J are TRBV27 and TRBJ1-2; D perhaps matches TRBD1 (6 bases). CDR1 and CDR2 from the germline V gene are MNHEY and SMNVEV (reference sequence). This CDR3 is built from 16 residues. Trimming shortened V by 7 bases and J by 3 bases, and 21 bases separated the two germline ends. This CDR3 is CASKPLLGGLDYGYTF. CDR3 sequence (DNA): TGTGCCAGCAAGCCCCTATTGGGGGGCTTAGACTATGGCTACACCTTC.

In its sample, this clonotype was seen a few times. The chain joins TRBV29-1 to TRBJ2-6, with no clear D. The CDR3 has 14 amino acids. Germline loops: CDR1 SQVTM, CDR2 ANQGSEA. Trimming removed 3 bases at V and 4 bases at J, with 10 bases between. The CDR3 DNA follows: TGCAGCGTTGATCGCGATCTGGGGGCCAACGTCCTGACTTTC. Translating it yields CSVDRDLGANVLTF.

In its sample, this clonotype was seen a few times. The chain carries TRBV7-8 and TRBJ2-2; possibly TRBD1 for D (6 bases). Germline loops: CDR1 SGHVS, CDR2 FQNEAQ. The V gene lost 8 bases and the J gene lost 5 bases, with 18 bases spanning the gap. CDR3 length: 15 residues. DNA for the CDR3: TGTGCCAGCCTACTTCTTTGGGGGCAAACCGGGGAGCTGTTTTTT. It encodes CASLLLWGQTGELFF. The variable domain in full, with the rest retrieved from reference TRBV7-8 and TRBJ2-2, is GAGVSQSPRYKVAKRGQDVALRCDPISGHVSLFWYQQALGQGPEFLTYFQNEAQLDKSGLPSDRFFAERPEGSVSTLKIQRTQQEDSAVYLCASLLLWGQTGELFFGEGSRLTVL.

This clonotype has only a few counts. The rearrangement links TRBV20-1 to TRBJ1-2, with a tentative D call TRBD1 (5 bases). The CDR3 runs 15 residues. Trimming cost V 4 bases and J 6 bases, with 21 bases left between them. Germline CDR1 DFQATT, CDR2 SNEGSKA (reference sequence). CDR3 DNA: TGCAGTGCTACGACATACGTGGGGGGAACTGATGGCTACACCTTC. Protein: CSATTYVGGTDGYTF.